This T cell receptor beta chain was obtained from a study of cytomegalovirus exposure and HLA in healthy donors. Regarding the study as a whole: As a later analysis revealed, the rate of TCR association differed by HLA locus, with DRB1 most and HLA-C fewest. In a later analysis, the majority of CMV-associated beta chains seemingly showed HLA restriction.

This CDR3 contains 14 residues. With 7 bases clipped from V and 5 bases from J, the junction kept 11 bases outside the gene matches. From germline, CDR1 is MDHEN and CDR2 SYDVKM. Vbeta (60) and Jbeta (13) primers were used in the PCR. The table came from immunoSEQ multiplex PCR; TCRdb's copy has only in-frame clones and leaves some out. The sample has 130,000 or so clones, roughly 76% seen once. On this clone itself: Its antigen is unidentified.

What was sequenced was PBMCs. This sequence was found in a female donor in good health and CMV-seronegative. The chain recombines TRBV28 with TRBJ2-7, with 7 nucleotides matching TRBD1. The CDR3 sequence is CASIPQTGRHEQYF. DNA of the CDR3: TGTGCCAGCATTCCCCAGACAGGGCGACACGAGCAGTACTTC.